The source of this T cell receptor (beta chain) is a study of OX40 agonist ivuxolimab in advanced cancers. Study at large: The group had a mean age of about 60 years, ranged from about 23 to 79, and was 75% to 85% male. Findings of the study overall: Also showing low normalized T-cell clonal expansion were some of the nonresponders.

Measured with immunoSEQ multiplex PCR; TCRdb has only the in-frame clones, and not every one. The sample lists fewer than 45,000 clones, 70% to 90% seen once, with 4.5% to 6% in the top ten. On this clone: Its target is unknown.

Germline V gene lookup returns CDR1 MDHEN and CDR2 SYDVKM. CDR3 length: 16 amino acids. V lost 5 bases and J lost 4, with 21 bases in between. This material consisted of CD4+ or CD8+ T cells sorted from blood, taken in a trial of the OX40 agonist ivuxolimab. The clonotype comes from an adult with an advanced solid tumor such as melanoma, head and neck, liver or kidney cancer. V is TRBV28 and J is TRBJ2-7; D is tentatively TRBD1 or TRBD2 (5 bases each). This CDR3 reads CASSNPASGRSYEQYF. CDR3 nucleotides: TGTGCCAGCAGTAACCCAGCCTCGGGACGCTCATACGAGCAGTACTTC.